A single sample is the source of the 19 T cell receptor beta chains below, sequenced in a study of control samples from healthy donors and cancer patients. Assay used: immunoSEQ multiplex PCR; TCRdb lists only in-frame clones, some missing. This table has some 150,000 clones, approximately 92% appearing once. Sequenced: blood. The source is a man aged 25 to 40 in good health.

The V gene is TRBV6-5, the J gene TRBJ1-1, with a tentative D call TRBD1 (5 bases). Germline V CDR1 and CDR2: MNHEY, SVGAGI. The CDR3 covers 14 residues. V was shortened by 0 bases and J by 7 bases, with 12 bases between the two germline ends. The CDR3 protein is CASSYSYQGNEAFF. The DNA of the CDR3 is TGTGCCAGCAGTTACTCGTATCAGGGTAATGAAGCTTTCTTT.

The V gene is TRBV7-2, the J gene TRBJ1-2, with D possibly matching TRBD1 (5 bases). Trimming cost V 5 bases and J 2 bases, with 9 bases left between them. The CDR3 is 13 amino acids. Germline loops: CDR1 SGHTA, CDR2 FQGNSA. CDR3 DNA: TGTGCCAGCAGCGCGACAGTAAACTATGGCTACACCTTC. It specifies CASSATVNYGYTF.

The chain has TRBV9 and TRBJ1-3; D is unclear. The CDR3 is 15 amino acids. CDR1 is SGDLS, CDR2 YYNGEE, per germline. Trimming took 0 bases from V and 0 from J, leaving 7 bases between them. The CDR3 is CASSVEGNSGNTIYF. The CDR3 DNA follows: TGTGCCAGCAGCGTAGAAGGGAACTCTGGAAACACCATATATTTT.

The V call is TRBV3-1 (or the pseudogene TRBV3-2), the J call TRBJ2-2; perhaps TRBD1 as D (5 bases). The length of the CDR3 is 15 residues. Germline CDR1 reads LGHDT; CDR2 reads YNNKEL (reference sequence). V lost 1 base and J 2 bases, leaving 8 bases between the germline ends. CDR3 amino acids: CASSQGDRNTGELFF. The CDR3 nucleotides are TGTGCCAGCAGCCAAGGAGACAGAAACACCGGGGAGCTGTTTTTT.

This chain joins TRBV15 and TRBJ1-5; 11 bases line up with TRBD1. J was trimmed by 6 bases and V by 3 bases; bases with no gene match: 4. The CDR3 is 15 amino acids. Germline assignment: CDR1 LNHNV and CDR2 YYDKDF (reference sequence). DNA for the CDR3: TGTGCCACCAGCAGGGGGACAGGGGGGATTCAGCCCCAGCATTTT. Its protein is CATSRGTGGIQPQHF.

The V and J genes are TRBV11-2 and TRBJ2-3; TRBD1 aligns across 10 bases. Trimming cost V 3 bases and J 6 bases; bases outside gene matches: 3. CDR1 SGHAT and CDR2 FQNNGV come from the germline V gene. The CDR3 runs to 14 residues. The CDR3 reads CASSLDRGSDTQYF. The CDR3 DNA reads TGTGCCAGCAGCTTGGACAGGGGGTCGGATACGCAGTATTTT.

This clone has a single count. The V and J genes are TRBV6-5 and TRBJ1-1; D might be TRBD1 (5 bases). Germline V gene data show CDR1 as MNHEY and CDR2 as SVGAGI. This CDR3 region has 14 residues. V was pared by 8 bases and J by 5 bases, with 18 bases between. The CDR3 DNA reads as TGTGCCAGCTGCCCTGGGGGGGTGCGAACTGAAGCTTTCTTT. Protein sequence: CASCPGGVRTEAFF.

The V call is TRBV12-3 or TRBV12-4, the J call TRBJ1-4, with 8 bases fitting TRBD1. This CDR3 is built from 13 residues. Losses at the gene ends were 6 bases for V and 7 bases for J; bases not matched to a gene: 4. The CDR3 region is CASSLDRAEKLFF. CDR3 nucleotides: TGTGCCAGCAGCCTGGACAGGGCTGAAAAACTGTTTTTT.

V and J are TRBV4-1 and TRBJ1-2; a weak D match, TRBD1 (6 bases). V shed 0 bases and J shed 5 bases, with 13 bases lying between them. Germline CDR1 and CDR2: MGHRA and YSYEKL. This CDR3 has 15 residues. The CDR3 is CASSQEQGEVYGYTF. CDR3 bases: TGCGCCAGCAGCCAAGAACAGGGAGAGGTGTATGGCTACACCTTC.

The genes are TRBV4-1 and TRBJ2-7; tentatively, D is TRBD1 or TRBD2 (5 bases each). CDR1 is MGHRA and CDR2 is YSYEKL in the germline V gene. V gave up 4 bases and J gave up 5 bases, with 9 bases separating them. This CDR3 spans 12 amino acids. This chain's CDR3 is CASSPPGHEQYF. CDR3 sequence (DNA): TGCGCCAGCAGCCCACCGGGGCACGAGCAGTACTTC.

The V call is TRBV6-5, the J call TRBJ1-3; D gene unclear. CDR1 and CDR2 from the germline V gene are MNHEY and SVGAGI. Trimming removed 4 bases from V and 11 bases from J, with 9 bases in between. The CDR3 covers 11 residues. The CDR3 loop is CASSSGRSIYF. The CDR3 coding sequence is TGTGCCAGCAGTTCCGGCCGTTCCATATATTTT.

This sequence joins TRBV27 and TRBJ2-1, with TRBD1 matching over 7 bases. Germline V gene data show CDR1 as MNHEY and CDR2 as SMNVEV (reference sequence). This CDR3 comprises 13 residues. V lost 10 bases and J lost 6; bases outside the gene matches: 9. In DNA form, the CDR3 reads TGTGCCACCAGAGGGGGCTTCGGCAATGAGCAGTTCTTC. Its protein product is CATRGGFGNEQFF.

The CDR3 loop reads CASSARLAGGKETQYF. The CDR3 region has the DNA TGTGCCAGCAGCGCACGACTAGCGGGGGGAAAAGAGACCCAGTACTTC. The gene calls are TRBV9 and TRBJ2-5; 13 bases agree with TRBD2. The germline gives CDR1 SGDLS, CDR2 YYNGEE. This CDR3 is built from 16 residues. The V gene end was trimmed by 3 bases and the J gene end by 3 bases; junction bases not matched to a gene: 5.

The V gene is TRBV9, the J gene TRBJ1-2; 9 bases map to TRBD1. This CDR3 has 14 residues. Germline V CDR1 and CDR2: SGDLS, YYNGEE. V lost 3 bases, J lost 6 bases, and 6 bases stayed unmatched. The CDR3 bases are TGTGCCAGCAGCGCGGGACAGGGAGGGGATGGCTACACCTTC. This codes for CASSAGQGGDGYTF.

V gene TRBV3-1 (or the pseudogene TRBV3-2) combines with J gene TRBJ2-7; D gene unclear. The length of the CDR3 is 13 residues. The V gene lost 4 bases and the J gene lost 5 bases, with 12 bases spanning the gap. In germline, CDR1 is LGHDT, CDR2 YNNKEL (reference sequence). CDR3 loop: CASSPPSQNEQYF. In DNA, the CDR3 is TGTGCCAGCAGCCCCCCATCTCAGAACGAGCAGTACTTC.

This rearrangement joins TRBV5-6 to TRBJ1-5; maybe TRBD1 (6 bases). V was clipped by 0 bases and J by 4 bases, with 11 bases between them. Germline CDR1 is SGHDT and CDR2 is YYEEEE. This CDR3 spans 15 amino acids. CDR3 bases: TGTGCCAGCAGCTTGGACAGGGATTTAAATCAGCCCCAGCATTTT. Its protein is CASSLDRDLNQPQHF.

V is TRBV7-9 and J is TRBJ1-4, with D perhaps TRBD1 (6 bases). The CDR3 sequence is 16 residues long. Germline assignment: CDR1 SEHNR and CDR2 FQNEAQ (reference sequence). Between the trimmed V and J ends, which lost 5 bases and 0 bases, there was a span of 13 bases. CDR3 sequence reads: CASSLGQSPTNEKLFF. The CDR3 region has the DNA TGTGCCAGCAGCCTTGGACAGAGCCCAACTAATGAAAAACTGTTTTTT. Together with reference TRBV7-9 and TRBJ1-4, the CDR3 gives the full variable domain: DTGVSQNPRHKITKRGQNVTFRCDPISEHNRLYWYRQTLGQGPEFLTYFQNEAQLEKSRLLSDRFSAERPKGSFSTLEIQRTEQGDSAMYLCASSLGQSPTNEKLFFGSGTQLSVL.

Note on this clone: The same CDR3 can be traced to other DNA sequences in this sample. The rearrangement joins TRBV19 to TRBJ1-2; D uncertain. The CDR3 has 12 amino acids. The germline V gene encodes CDR1 LNHDA and CDR2 SQIVND (reference sequence). V dropped 5 bases and J dropped 4 bases, with 8 bases sitting between them. The CDR3 coding sequence is TGTGCCAGTAGTCCGACGGGCTATGGCTACACCTTC. It specifies CASSPTGYGYTF.

This chain links TRBV7-9 with TRBJ2-7; 13 positions agree with TRBD2. Germline V lookup: CDR1 SEHNR, CDR2 FQNEAQ (reference sequence). The V gene end was trimmed by 5 bases and the J gene end by 5 bases; junction bases not matched to a gene: 3. There are 14 residues in the CDR3. The CDR3 sequence: CASSRTSGGDEQYF. The CDR3 coding sequence is TGTGCCAGCAGCCGGACTAGCGGGGGTGACGAGCAGTACTTC.